This T cell receptor beta chain was recovered during a study of cytomegalovirus exposure and HLA in healthy donors. The PCR used 60 Vbeta and 13 Jbeta primers. How the authors handled the data: A follow-up analysis tallied 70 million to 80 million unique TCR beta chains, approximately 11 million shared. Sequencing was performed with immunoSEQ multiplex PCR; in TCRdb, only in-frame clones are kept and a portion is missing. V, J and clone size derive from that table, while D and trimming were established from the DNA sequence. Among 130,000 or so clones listed, around 78% were seen once. The table lists this clone with a few counts. Other DNA sequences in the sample encode the same CDR3. In germline, CDR1 is MNHNS, CDR2 SASEGT. CDR3 length equals 14 residues. Trimming left V 5 bases short and J 1 base short, with 8 bases between.

Input material: PBMCs. This TCR came from a woman aged 18 to 35 in good health and CMV-seronegative. The chain has TRBV6-1 and TRBJ1-4; D gene uncertain. DNA of the CDR3: TGTGCCAGCAGTCGGACTGAAACTAATGAAAAACTGTTTTTT. It translates to CASSRTETNEKLFF.